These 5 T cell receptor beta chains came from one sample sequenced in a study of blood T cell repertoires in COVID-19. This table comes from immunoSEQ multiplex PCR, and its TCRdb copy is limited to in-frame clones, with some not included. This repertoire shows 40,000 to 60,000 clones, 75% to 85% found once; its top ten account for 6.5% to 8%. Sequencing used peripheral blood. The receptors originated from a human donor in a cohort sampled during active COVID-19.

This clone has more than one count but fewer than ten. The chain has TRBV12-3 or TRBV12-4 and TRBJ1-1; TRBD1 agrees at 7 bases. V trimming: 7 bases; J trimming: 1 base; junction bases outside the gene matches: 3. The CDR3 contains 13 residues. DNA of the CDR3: TGTGCCAGCAATAGACAGGGGAACACTGAAGCTTTCTTT. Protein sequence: CASNRQGNTEAFF.

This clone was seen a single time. The CDR3 region is CASSPSWGGSNQPQHF. The CDR3 DNA sequence: TGTGCCAGCTCACCATCTTGGGGAGGTAGCAATCAGCCCCAGCATTTT. The V call is TRBV18, the J call TRBJ1-5; D is unclear. Germline CDR1 reads KGHSH; CDR2 reads LQKENI. Trimming removed 2 bases at V and 0 bases at J, with 11 bases between. This CDR3 is 16 amino acids long.

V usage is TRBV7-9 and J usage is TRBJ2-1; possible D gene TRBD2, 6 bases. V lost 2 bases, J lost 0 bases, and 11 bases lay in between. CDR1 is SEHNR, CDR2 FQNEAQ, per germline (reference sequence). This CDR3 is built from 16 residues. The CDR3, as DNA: TGTGCCAGCAGCTTACTAAGCGGGCGCTCCTACAATGAGCAGTTCTTC. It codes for CASSLLSGRSYNEQFF.

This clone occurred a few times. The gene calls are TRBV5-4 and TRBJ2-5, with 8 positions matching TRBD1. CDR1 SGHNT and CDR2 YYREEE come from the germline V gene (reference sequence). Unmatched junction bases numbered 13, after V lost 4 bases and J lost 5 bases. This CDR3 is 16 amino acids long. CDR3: CASSLMRTGSRETQYF. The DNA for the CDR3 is TGTGCCAGCAGCCTGATGAGGACAGGGTCGAGGGAGACCCAGTACTTC.

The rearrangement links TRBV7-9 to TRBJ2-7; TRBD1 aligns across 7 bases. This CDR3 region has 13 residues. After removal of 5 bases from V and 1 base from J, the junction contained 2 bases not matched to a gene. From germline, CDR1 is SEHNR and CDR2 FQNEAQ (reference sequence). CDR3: CASSATGSYEQYF. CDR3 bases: TGTGCCAGCAGCGCGACAGGGTCCTACGAGCAGTACTTC.